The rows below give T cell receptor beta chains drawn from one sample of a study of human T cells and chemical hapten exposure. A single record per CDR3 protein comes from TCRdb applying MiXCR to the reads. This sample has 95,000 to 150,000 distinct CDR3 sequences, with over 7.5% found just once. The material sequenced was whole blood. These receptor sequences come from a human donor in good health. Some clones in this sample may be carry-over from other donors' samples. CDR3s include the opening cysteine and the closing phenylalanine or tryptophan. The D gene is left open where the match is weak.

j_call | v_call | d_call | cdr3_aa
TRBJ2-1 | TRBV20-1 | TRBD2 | CSASSPSGGAYEQFF
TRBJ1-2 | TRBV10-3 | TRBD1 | CAISGSGQGHYGYTF
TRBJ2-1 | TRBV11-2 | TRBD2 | CASSLGLLGGRSDEQFF
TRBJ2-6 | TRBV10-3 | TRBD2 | CAISDLDGAGGLGANVLTF
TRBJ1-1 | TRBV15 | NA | CATSRGFSVLGTEAFF
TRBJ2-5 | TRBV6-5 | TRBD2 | CASSYSVLAGETQYF
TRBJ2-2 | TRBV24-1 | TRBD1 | CATSAATGTGDNSAGELFF
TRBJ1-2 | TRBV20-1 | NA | CSASAEANYGYTF
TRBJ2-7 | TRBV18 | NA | CASAWSQDYEQYF
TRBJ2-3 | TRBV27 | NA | CATRGVGPIDTQYF
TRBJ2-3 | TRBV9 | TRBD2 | CASSVGLAGGRTDTQYF
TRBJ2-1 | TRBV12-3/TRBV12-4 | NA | CASRGVGASYNEQFF
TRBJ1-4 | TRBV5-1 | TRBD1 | CASSLATTGPNEKLFF
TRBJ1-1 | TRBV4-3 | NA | CASSHALGSIGLPSANTEAFF
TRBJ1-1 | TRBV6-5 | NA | CASHRGSEAFF